This TCR beta chain derives from a study of blood T cell repertoires in COVID-19. The overall study: The study drew acute and convalescent COVID-19 samples from the United States, Italy and Spain. PBMCs, B-cell-depleted T cells, or T cells provided the cDNA or gDNA that made up the material.

V was trimmed by 0 bases and J by 0 bases, leaving 13 bases between them. CDR3 length: 16 residues. Germline V lookup: CDR1 SGHRS, CDR2 YFSETQ. Original handling: Amplification with reference gene primers provided the estimates of nucleated cell counts. Measured with immunoSEQ multiplex PCR; TCRdb has only the in-frame clones, and not every one. D and trimming were read from the DNA, whereas the V and J calls and clone size are those reported in that table. This sample has about 230,000 clones, with approximately 80% found just once. The chain recombines TRBV5-1 with TRBJ2-7; no clear D gene. Material for sequencing was peripheral blood. This receptor was obtained from a woman over 75 with COVID-19, enrolled during active disease. Written as DNA, the CDR3 is TGCGCCAGCAGCTTGGGTAGCCGTACGGGCTCCTACGAGCAGTACTTC. It yields the protein CASSLGSRTGSYEQYF.